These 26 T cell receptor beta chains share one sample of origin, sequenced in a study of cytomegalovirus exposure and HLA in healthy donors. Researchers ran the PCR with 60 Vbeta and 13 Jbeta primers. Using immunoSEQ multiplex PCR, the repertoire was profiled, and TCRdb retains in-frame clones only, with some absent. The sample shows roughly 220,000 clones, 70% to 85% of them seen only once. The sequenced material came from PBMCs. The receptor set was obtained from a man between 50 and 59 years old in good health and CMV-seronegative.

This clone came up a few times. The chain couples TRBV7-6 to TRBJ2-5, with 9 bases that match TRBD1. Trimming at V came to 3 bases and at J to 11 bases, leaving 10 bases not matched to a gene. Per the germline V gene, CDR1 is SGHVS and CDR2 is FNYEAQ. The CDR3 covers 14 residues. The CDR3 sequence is CASSFSGQGEEQYF. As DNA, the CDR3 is TGTGCCAGCAGCTTTTCGGGACAGGGTGAGGAGCAGTACTTC.

DNA of the CDR3: TGTGCCAGCAGAAACAACCAGGGAGGGGGCTACACCTTC. It is translated as CASRNNQGGGYTF. The chain uses TRBV7-3 and TRBJ1-2, with D maybe TRBD1 (5 bases). CDR3 size: 13 residues. V was shortened by 6 bases and J by 8 bases, with 16 bases between the two germline ends. Germline V gene data show CDR1 as SGHTA and CDR2 as FQGTGA.

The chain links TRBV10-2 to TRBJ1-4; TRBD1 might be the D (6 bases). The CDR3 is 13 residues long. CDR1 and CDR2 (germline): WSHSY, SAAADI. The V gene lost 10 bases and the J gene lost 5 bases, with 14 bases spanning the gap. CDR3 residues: CATQGGGNEKLFF. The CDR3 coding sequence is TGCGCCACCCAGGGAGGGGGGAATGAAAAACTGTTTTTT.

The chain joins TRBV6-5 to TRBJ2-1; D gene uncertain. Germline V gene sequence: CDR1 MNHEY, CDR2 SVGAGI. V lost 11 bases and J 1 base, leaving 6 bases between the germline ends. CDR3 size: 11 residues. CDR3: CAVVSYNEQFF. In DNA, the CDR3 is TGTGCCGTAGTGTCCTACAATGAGCAGTTCTTC.

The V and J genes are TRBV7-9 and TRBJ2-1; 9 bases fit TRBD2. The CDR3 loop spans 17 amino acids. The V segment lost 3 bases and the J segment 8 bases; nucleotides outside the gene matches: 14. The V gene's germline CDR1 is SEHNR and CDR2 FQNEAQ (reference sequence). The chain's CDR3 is CASSLPVGSGRGDEQFF. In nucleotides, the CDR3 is TGTGCCAGCAGCTTGCCGGTTGGTAGCGGGAGAGGCGATGAGCAGTTCTTC.

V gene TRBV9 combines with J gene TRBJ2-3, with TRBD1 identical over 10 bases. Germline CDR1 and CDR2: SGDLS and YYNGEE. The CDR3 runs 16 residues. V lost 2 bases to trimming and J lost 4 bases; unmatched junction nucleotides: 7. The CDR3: CASSVGTGVTSDTQYF. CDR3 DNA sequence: TGTGCCAGCAGCGTCGGGACAGGGGTAACGTCAGATACGCAGTATTTT.

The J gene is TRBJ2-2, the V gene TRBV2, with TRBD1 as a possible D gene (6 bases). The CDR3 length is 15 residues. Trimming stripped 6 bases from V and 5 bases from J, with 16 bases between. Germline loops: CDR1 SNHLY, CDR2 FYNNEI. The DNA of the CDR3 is TGTGCCAGCAGGGAGGACAGCCGAGGGACCGGGGAGCTGTTTTTT. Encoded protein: CASREDSRGTGELFF.

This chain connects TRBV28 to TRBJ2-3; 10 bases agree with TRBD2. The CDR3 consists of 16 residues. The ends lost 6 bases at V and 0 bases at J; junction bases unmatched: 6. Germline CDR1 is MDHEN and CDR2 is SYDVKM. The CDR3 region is CASRLTSGMSTDTQYF. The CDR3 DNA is TGTGCCAGCAGACTCACTAGCGGGATGAGCACAGATACGCAGTATTTT.

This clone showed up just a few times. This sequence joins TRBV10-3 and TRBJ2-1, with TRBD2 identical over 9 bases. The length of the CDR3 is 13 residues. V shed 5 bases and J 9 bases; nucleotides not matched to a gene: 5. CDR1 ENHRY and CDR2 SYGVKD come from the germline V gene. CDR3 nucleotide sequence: TGTGCCATCAGTCCGGGACTAGCATTTGAGCAGTTCTTC. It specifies CAISPGLAFEQFF.

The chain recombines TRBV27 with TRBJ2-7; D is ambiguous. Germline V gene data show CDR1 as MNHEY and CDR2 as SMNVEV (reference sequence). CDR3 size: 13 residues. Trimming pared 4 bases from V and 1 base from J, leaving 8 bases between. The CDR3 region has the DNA TGTGCCAGCAGTTCCGCAGATTCCTACGAGCAGTACTTC. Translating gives CASSSADSYEQYF.

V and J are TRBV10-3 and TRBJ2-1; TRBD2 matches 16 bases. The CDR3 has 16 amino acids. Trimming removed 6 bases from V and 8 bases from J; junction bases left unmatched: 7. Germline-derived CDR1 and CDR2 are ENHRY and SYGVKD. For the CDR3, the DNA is TGTGCCATCAGCGGGACTAGCGGGAGGGTAGTGTATGAGCAGTTCTTC. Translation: CAISGTSGRVVYEQFF.

The CDR3 region has the DNA TGTGCCAGCAGCCCCGAGGGCTACATGGGCCACAATGAGCAGTTCTTC. Encoded protein: CASSPEGYMGHNEQFF. V and J are TRBV9 and TRBJ2-1, with D maybe TRBD2 (5 bases). The CDR3 spans 16 residues. Germline V CDR1 and CDR2: SGDLS, YYNGEE. Between the trimmed V and J ends, which lost 4 bases and 5 bases, there was a span of 19 bases.

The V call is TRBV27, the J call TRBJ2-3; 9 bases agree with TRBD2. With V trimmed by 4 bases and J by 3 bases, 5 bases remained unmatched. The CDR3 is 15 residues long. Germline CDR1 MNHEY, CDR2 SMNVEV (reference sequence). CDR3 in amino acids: CASSSPGLATDTQYF. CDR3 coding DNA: TGTGCCAGCAGTTCTCCCGGACTAGCGACAGATACGCAGTATTTT.

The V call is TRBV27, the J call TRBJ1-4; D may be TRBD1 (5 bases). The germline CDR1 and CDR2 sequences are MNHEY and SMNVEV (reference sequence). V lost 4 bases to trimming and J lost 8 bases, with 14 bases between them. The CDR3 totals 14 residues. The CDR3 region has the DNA TGTGCCAGCAGTTCTCGCAGGGATAGGGAAAAACTGTTTTTT. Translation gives CASSSRRDREKLFF.

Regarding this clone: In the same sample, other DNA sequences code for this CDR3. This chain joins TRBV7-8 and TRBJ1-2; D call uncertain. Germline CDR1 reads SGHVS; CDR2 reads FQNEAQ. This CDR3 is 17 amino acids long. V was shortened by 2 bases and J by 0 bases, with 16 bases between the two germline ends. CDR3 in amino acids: CASSLSGIQAANYGYTF. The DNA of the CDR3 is TGTGCCAGCAGCTTAAGTGGTATTCAGGCCGCTAACTATGGCTACACCTTC.

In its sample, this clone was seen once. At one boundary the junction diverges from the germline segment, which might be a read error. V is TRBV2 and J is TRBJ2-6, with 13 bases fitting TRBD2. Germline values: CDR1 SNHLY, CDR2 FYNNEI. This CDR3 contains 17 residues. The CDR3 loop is CASSPGLAGPGANVLTF. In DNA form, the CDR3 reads TGTGCCAGCAGTCCGGGACTAGCGGGGCCTGGAGCCAACGTCCTGACTTTC.

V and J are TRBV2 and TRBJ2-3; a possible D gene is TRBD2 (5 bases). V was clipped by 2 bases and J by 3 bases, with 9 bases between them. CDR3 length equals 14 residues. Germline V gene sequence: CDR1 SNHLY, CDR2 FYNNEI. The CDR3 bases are TGTGCCAGCAGTGAAAGACGGGGAACAGATACGCAGTATTTT. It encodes CASSERRGTDTQYF.

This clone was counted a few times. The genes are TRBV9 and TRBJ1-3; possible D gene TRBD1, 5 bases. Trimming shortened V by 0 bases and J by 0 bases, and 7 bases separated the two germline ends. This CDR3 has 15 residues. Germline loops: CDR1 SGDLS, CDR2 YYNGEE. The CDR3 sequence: CASSVGGVSGNTIYF. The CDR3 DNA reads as TGTGCCAGCAGCGTAGGGGGGGTCTCTGGAAACACCATATATTTT. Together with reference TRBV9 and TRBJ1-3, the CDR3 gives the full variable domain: DSGVTQTPKHLITATGQRVTLRCSPRSGDLSVYWYQQSLDQGLQFLIQYYNGEERAKGNILERFSAQQFPDLHSELNLSSLELGDSALYFCASSVGGVSGNTIYFGEGSWLTVV.

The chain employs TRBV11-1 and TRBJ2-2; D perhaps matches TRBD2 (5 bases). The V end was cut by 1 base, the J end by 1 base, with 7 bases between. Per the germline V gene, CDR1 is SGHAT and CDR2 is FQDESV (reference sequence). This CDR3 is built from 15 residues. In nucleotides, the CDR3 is TGTGCCAGCAGCTTAGTTGGAGGGAACACCGGGGAGCTGTTTTTT. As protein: CASSLVGGNTGELFF.

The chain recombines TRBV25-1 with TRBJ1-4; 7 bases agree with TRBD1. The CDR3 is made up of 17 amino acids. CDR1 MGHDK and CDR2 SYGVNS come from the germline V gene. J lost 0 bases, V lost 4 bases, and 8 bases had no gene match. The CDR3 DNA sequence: TGTGCCAGCAGTGGCCGAAGGGGGCATACAACTAATGAAAAACTGTTTTTT. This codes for CASSGRRGHTTNEKLFF.

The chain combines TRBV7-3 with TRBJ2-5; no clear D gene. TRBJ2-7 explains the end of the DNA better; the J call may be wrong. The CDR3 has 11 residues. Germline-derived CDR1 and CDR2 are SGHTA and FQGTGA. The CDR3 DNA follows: TGTGCCAGCGGATATAACTACGAGCAGTACTTC. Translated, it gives CASGYNYEQYF.

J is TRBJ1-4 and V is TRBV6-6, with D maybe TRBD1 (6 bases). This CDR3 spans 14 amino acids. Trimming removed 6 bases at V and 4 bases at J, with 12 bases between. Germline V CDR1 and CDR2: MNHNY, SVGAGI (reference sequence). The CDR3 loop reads CASRVRTDNEKLFF. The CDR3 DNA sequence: TGTGCCAGCAGGGTTCGGACAGATAATGAAAAACTGTTTTTT.

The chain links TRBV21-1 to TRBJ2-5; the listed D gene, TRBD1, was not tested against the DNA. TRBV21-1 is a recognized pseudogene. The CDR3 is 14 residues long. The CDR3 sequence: CASPRGQVQETQYF. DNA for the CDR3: TGTGCCAGCCCTCGTGGACAGGTACAAGAGACCCAGTACTTC.

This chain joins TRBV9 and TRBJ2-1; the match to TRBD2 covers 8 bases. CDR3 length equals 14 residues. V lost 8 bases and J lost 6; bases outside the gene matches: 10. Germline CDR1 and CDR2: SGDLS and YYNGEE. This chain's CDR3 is CASPGLVGSNEQFF. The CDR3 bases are TGTGCCAGTCCGGGACTAGTCGGTTCCAATGAGCAGTTCTTC. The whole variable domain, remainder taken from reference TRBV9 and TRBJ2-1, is DSGVTQTPKHLITATGQRVTLRCSPRSGDLSVYWYQQSLDQGLQFLIQYYNGEERAKGNILERFSAQQFPDLHSELNLSSLELGDSALYFCASPGLVGSNEQFFGPGTRLTVL.

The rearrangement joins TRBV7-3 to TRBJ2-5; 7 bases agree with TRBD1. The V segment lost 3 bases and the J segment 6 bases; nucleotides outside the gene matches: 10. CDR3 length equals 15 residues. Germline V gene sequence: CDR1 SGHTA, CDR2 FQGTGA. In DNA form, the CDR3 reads TGTGCCAGCAGCTTTACGACAGGGAGCTTGAAGACCCAGTACTTC. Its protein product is CASSFTTGSLKTQYF.

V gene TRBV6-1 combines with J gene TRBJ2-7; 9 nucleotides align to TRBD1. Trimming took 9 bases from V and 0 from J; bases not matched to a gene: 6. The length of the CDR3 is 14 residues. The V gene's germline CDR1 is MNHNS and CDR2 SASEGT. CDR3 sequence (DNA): TGTGCCAGTAATCCGGGACAGGGCTCCTACGAGCAGTACTTC. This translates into CASNPGQGSYEQYF.